Following are 25 T cell receptor beta chains from one sample sequenced in a study of identical twins. TCRdb independently ran MiXCR on the 5' RACE reads; one entry per CDR3 protein. The sample shows 500,000 or so distinct CDR3 sequences, over 12% of them seen only once. These data are also associated with another study on yellow fever vaccine responses in identical twins.

Sequencing used CD4+ T cells sorted from blood. These TCRs come from a woman younger than 35 in good health.

In its sample, this clonotype was seen many times. This chain uses TRBV7-9 with TRBJ1-3; D unclear. The CDR3 has 14 amino acids. V was shortened by 2 bases and J by 2 bases, with 7 bases between the two germline ends. Germline assignment: CDR1 SEHNR and CDR2 FQNEAQ (reference sequence). The CDR3: CASSLTTAGNTIYF. The CDR3 region has the DNA TGTGCCAGCAGCTTAACTACCGCTGGAAACACCATATATTTT.

The chain links TRBV5-1 to TRBJ2-3; 15 bases map to TRBD2. This CDR3 is built from 17 residues. The trim removed 0 bases at V and 4 bases at J, leaving 3 bases unmatched. The germline V gene has CDR1 SGHRS and CDR2 YFSETQ. Here the CDR3 reads CASSLGGLAGGSDTQYF. The CDR3 nucleotides are TGCGCCAGCAGCTTGGGGGGACTAGCGGGAGGTTCAGATACGCAGTATTTT.

This clonotype was counted a few times. The chain has TRBV18 and TRBJ2-6; D is unclear. Between the trimmed V and J ends, which lost 3 bases and 0 bases, there was a span of 12 bases. The CDR3 runs 17 residues. CDR1 is KGHSH, CDR2 LQKENI, per germline. The CDR3 protein is CASSPPGHSSGANVLTF. The CDR3 nucleotides read TGTGCCAGCTCACCCCCAGGTCACAGCTCTGGGGCCAACGTCCTGACTTTC.

The chain combines TRBV20-1 with TRBJ2-1; 11 bases line up with TRBD2. Germline trimming cut 3 bases from V and 0 bases from J; bases unmatched to any gene: 10. Germline V gene lookup returns CDR1 DFQATT and CDR2 SNEGSKA (reference sequence). This CDR3 is built from 18 residues. The CDR3 loop reads CSARQLAGAKSSYNEQFF. The CDR3 DNA sequence: TGCAGTGCTAGGCAACTAGCGGGGGCCAAGAGCTCCTACAATGAGCAGTTCTTC.

V gene TRBV29-1 combines with J gene TRBJ2-5; D is undetermined. This CDR3 has 14 amino acids. The germline gives CDR1 SQVTM, CDR2 ANQGSEA. Trimming left V 5 bases short and J 1 base short, with 14 bases between. CDR3 protein: CSVLLGRSQETQYF. The CDR3 DNA reads as TGCAGCGTTCTTCTTGGACGGTCCCAAGAGACCCAGTACTTC.

CDR3 region: CASSVEGLAGVNEQYF. The CDR3 nucleotides read TGTGCCAGCAGCGTAGAAGGGCTAGCGGGAGTCAACGAGCAGTACTTC. V is TRBV9 and J is TRBJ2-7; 10 bases fit TRBD2. Germline loops: CDR1 SGDLS, CDR2 YYNGEE. V lost 0 bases to trimming and J lost 5 bases; unmatched junction nucleotides: 8. The CDR3 is 16 amino acids.

This clonotype came up a few times. The chain links TRBV2 to TRBJ2-1, with 11 bases that match TRBD2. V shed 6 bases, J shed 5 bases, and the junction held 3 bases outside the gene matches. CDR3 length: 14 amino acids. The germline CDR1 and CDR2 sequences are SNHLY and FYNNEI. CDR3 coding DNA: TGTGCCAGCAGCAAGGGACTAGCGGACAATGAGCAGTTCTTC. Translation gives CASSKGLADNEQFF.

The rearrangement uses TRBV7-3 and TRBJ2-3, with 9 positions matching TRBD1. The trim removed 5 bases at V and 4 bases at J, leaving 4 bases unmatched. The CDR3 contains 14 residues. Germline values: CDR1 SGHTA, CDR2 FQGTGA. The CDR3 region is CASSQRQGADTQYF. CDR3 bases: TGTGCCAGCAGCCAACGACAGGGGGCAGATACGCAGTATTTT.

V and J are TRBV5-1 and TRBJ2-1; D call uncertain. The CDR3 runs to 15 residues. Deletions cut 1 base from V and 7 bases from J, with 15 bases between. Germline assignment: CDR1 SGHRS and CDR2 YFSETQ. The CDR3 bases are TGCGCCAGCAGCTTGAAGGAGTCAGGCGGTAATGAGCAGTTCTTC. Its protein is CASSLKESGGNEQFF.

The chain joins TRBV7-2 to TRBJ2-3, with 9 bases identical to TRBD2. This CDR3 contains 17 residues. Germline V lookup: CDR1 SGHTA, CDR2 FQGNSA. V lost 2 bases, J lost 2 bases, and 8 bases stayed unmatched. DNA for the CDR3: TGTGCCAGCAGCTTACTTGGCGGGGGGGTCCTCACAGATACGCAGTATTTT. As protein: CASSLLGGGVLTDTQYF.

The chain uses TRBV5-5 and TRBJ2-7; D may be TRBD1 or TRBD2 (5 bases each). Trimming cost V 4 bases and J 5 bases, with 22 bases left between them. Germline CDR1 reads SGHKS; CDR2 reads YYEKEE (reference sequence). The CDR3 length is 16 residues. The CDR3 is CASSPRGLTDQNEQYF. The DNA of the CDR3 is TGTGCCAGCAGCCCCCGGGGATTGACAGATCAGAACGAGCAGTACTTC.

This clonotype was seen a handful of times. V usage is TRBV30 and J usage is TRBJ2-7, with D unclear. CDR1 is GTSNPN, CDR2 SVGIG, per germline (reference sequence). Trimming shortened V by 8 bases and J by 3 bases, and 11 bases separated the two germline ends. CDR3 length: 11 amino acids. CDR3 residues: CARGERYEQYF. The DNA of the CDR3 is TGTGCCCGAGGTGAGCGCTACGAGCAGTACTTC. Full variable domain (missing parts from reference TRBV30 and TRBJ2-7): SQTIHQWPATLVQPVGSPLSLECTVEGTSNPNLYWYRQAAGRGLQLLFYSVGIGQISSEVPQNLSASRPQDRQFILSSKKLLLSDSGFYLCARGERYEQYFGPGTRLTVT.

This clonotype was seen only a few times. Here the CDR3 reads CASSPPGLTDTQYF. In DNA form, the CDR3 reads TGTGCCAGCAGTCCTCCGGGACTCACAGATACGCAGTATTTT. The rearrangement joins TRBV28 to TRBJ2-3; D is possibly TRBD2 (6 bases). This CDR3 has 14 amino acids. CDR1 is MDHEN and CDR2 is SYDVKM in the germline V gene. Trimming stripped 5 bases from V and 2 bases from J, with 11 bases between.

This clonotype was seen repeatedly, ten times or more. This chain links TRBV12-3 or TRBV12-4 with TRBJ1-6, with 7 nucleotides matching TRBD1. This CDR3 is 14 amino acids long. Trimming cost V 2 bases and J 6 bases; bases outside gene matches: 1. This chain's CDR3 is CASSLYRGNSPLHF. CDR3 bases: TGTGCCAGCAGTTTATACAGGGGTAATTCACCCCTCCACTTT.

This clonotype was seen only a few times. The chain recombines TRBV6-1 with TRBJ1-6; 7 nucleotides match TRBD1. CDR1 is MNHNS, CDR2 SASEGT, per germline. J was trimmed by 4 bases and V by 4 bases; bases with no gene match: 4. The CDR3 sequence is 15 residues long. Here the CDR3 DNA reads TGTGCCAGCAGTGGGGACAGAACGTATAATTCACCCCTCCACTTT. Residues: CASSGDRTYNSPLHF.

This clonotype has more than one count but fewer than ten. The V gene is TRBV6-4, the J gene TRBJ1-5; TRBD1 is a possible D gene (5 bases). Per germline, CDR1 MRHNA and CDR2 SNTAGT. V lost 6 bases to trimming and J lost 15 bases, with 21 bases between them. The CDR3 sequence is 13 residues long. CDR3 sequence (DNA): TGTGCCAGCAGGAGAGGGACTTTTTATCCTCCGCATTTT. Translated: CASRRGTFYPPHF.

V is TRBV9 and J is TRBJ2-2; no reliable D call. The germline V and J ends were trimmed by 2 bases and 1 base, with 12 bases remaining between them. CDR1 is SGDLS and CDR2 is YYNGEE in the germline V gene. This CDR3 is built from 16 residues. The CDR3 spells CASSVQLILNTGELFF. DNA for the CDR3: TGTGCCAGCAGCGTCCAGCTTATCCTGAACACCGGGGAGCTGTTTTTT.

V gene TRBV5-1 combines with J gene TRBJ1-1, with TRBD1 as a possible D gene (5 bases). This CDR3 spans 16 amino acids. Germline assignment: CDR1 SGHRS and CDR2 YFSETQ. The V end was cut by 4 bases, the J end by 3 bases, with 19 bases between. The CDR3 bases are TGCGCCAGCAGCCCTGAGGGGAGGACGGTGGACACTGAAGCTTTCTTT. Its translation is CASSPEGRTVDTEAFF.

The chain has TRBV10-3 and TRBJ2-7, with TRBD1 matching over 9 bases. This CDR3 has 15 amino acids. V lost 7 bases, J lost 3 bases, and 10 bases stayed unmatched. Germline lookup yields CDR1 ENHRY and CDR2 SYGVKD. The CDR3 loop reads CAITPGQGKNYEQYF. CDR3 DNA sequence: TGTGCCATCACCCCGGGACAGGGAAAAAACTACGAGCAGTACTTC.

This clonotype has at least ten counts. The rearrangement joins TRBV29-1 to TRBJ2-1; TRBD1 aligns across 10 bases. Trimming cost V 4 bases and J 7 bases; bases outside gene matches: 4. The CDR3 contains 13 residues. Per the germline V gene, CDR1 is SQVTM and CDR2 is ANQGSEA. The CDR3 region is CSVARQGANEQFF. CDR3 in DNA: TGCAGCGTTGCCCGACAGGGGGCGAATGAGCAGTTCTTC.

At least ten counts were recorded for this clonotype. V is TRBV12-3 or TRBV12-4 and J is TRBJ1-2, with 8 bases fitting TRBD1. The CDR3 totals 13 residues. V shed 4 bases and J 8 bases; nucleotides not matched to a gene: 6. DNA for the CDR3: TGTGCCAGCAGTTCCACGGACAGGGAAGGCTACACCTTC. The encoded protein is CASSSTDREGYTF.

This chain uses TRBV7-9 with TRBJ2-7; D is ambiguous. The CDR3 totals 11 residues. V lost 5 bases, J lost 3 bases, and 5 bases lay in between. The germline CDR1 and CDR2 sequences are SEHNR and FQNEAQ (reference sequence). CDR3: CASSEIYEQYF. The CDR3, as DNA: TGTGCCAGCAGCGAGATCTACGAGCAGTACTTC.

This clonotype has just a few counts. The chain is built from TRBV4-3 and TRBJ2-1, with 9 bases fitting TRBD1. The V gene end was trimmed by 4 bases and the J gene end by 7 bases; junction bases not matched to a gene: 14. CDR1 and CDR2 from the germline V gene are LGHNA and YSLEER. This CDR3 is built from 17 residues. CDR3 region: CASSLNPGQGRGNEQFF. CDR3 DNA sequence: TGCGCCAGCAGCCTAAATCCGGGACAGGGAAGGGGAAATGAGCAGTTCTTC.

The chain uses TRBV4-3 and TRBJ2-2, with TRBD2 matching 9 bases. The CDR3 runs 19 residues. V gave up 2 bases and J gave up 1 base; unmatched junction bases: 11. The germline V gene has CDR1 LGHNA and CDR2 YSLEER. The CDR3 DNA sequence: TGCGCCAGCAGCCAACGGGCGGGAGGGCGTCTATTGAACACCGGGGAGCTGTTTTTT. Translated: CASSQRAGGRLLNTGELFF.

The chain links TRBV30 to TRBJ2-1; maybe TRBD1 (6 bases). V lost 3 bases to trimming and J lost 0 bases, with 21 bases between them. This CDR3 contains 18 residues. Germline CDR1 reads GTSNPN; CDR2 reads SVGIG (reference sequence). This CDR3 is CAWRGFVRGKVSYNEQFF. The DNA for the CDR3 is TGTGCCTGGAGGGGATTTGTAAGGGGGAAGGTCTCCTACAATGAGCAGTTCTTC.